The following is a T cell receptor (beta chain) sequence with its context. Its antigen remains unknown. Germline V gives CDR1 SNHLY, CDR2 FYNNEI. The ends were cut back, 5 bases at V and 1 base at J, with 11 bases in the middle. The CDR3 totals 14 residues. The data stem from a study of cytomegalovirus exposure and HLA in healthy donors. Across the whole study: The 120 validation repertoires, a later analysis reported, used the same platform as the 550 to 700 repertoires from the first cohort.

The donors were part of the validation cohort of roughly 110 subjects. That cohort was separate from the first cohort, which comprised under 750 subjects. The repertoire was sequenced with immunoSEQ multiplex PCR; TCRdb's copy has only in-frame clones and lacks some. The sample consists of 150,000 or so clones, 89% of them appearing once. Findings and caveats of the study: A few CMV-associated chains were confirmed in vitro to be specific for CMV antigens. The authors enumerated 164 TCR beta chains as linked to cytomegalovirus.

What was sequenced was PBMCs. This chain uses TRBV2 with TRBJ2-5; D possibly corresponds to TRBD2 (5 bases). The receptor was isolated from a woman aged 18-29 years in good health and CMV-seropositive. CDR3 bases: TGTGCCAGCAGTATTCGGGGTCGCCAAGAGACCCAGTACTTC. Translated: CASSIRGRQETQYF.